Listed below are T cell receptor beta chains from one sample, sequenced in a study of long-term antiretroviral therapy in people with HIV. The data were produced by immunoSEQ multiplex PCR, yet TCRdb's version contains in-frame clones alone and is incomplete. There are about 40,000 clones in the sample; roughly 87% occur only once, and less than 8% lies in the top ten. Material: unsorted PBMCs, obtained 1 year after starting antiretroviral therapy. These receptors were collected from a man between 18 and 35 years old with HIV. Both conserved end residues are part of each CDR3. Fields, in order: J gene, V gene, D gene, clone size, CDR3 protein, CDR3 DNA. The D gene is left open where the match is weak. Some rows mark clone size as missing; the rest say once, few, many or name a class of expanded clone.

TRBJ2-7	TRBV28	TRBD2	.	CASSLRRGAYEQYF	TGTGCCAGCAGTTTGCGACGGGGGGCCTACGAGCAGTACTTC
TRBJ2-7	TRBV27	.	.	CASSPRTLAGEQYF	TGTGCCAGCAGTCCCCGGACTCTTGCGGGGGAGCAGTACTTC
TRBJ2-1	TRBV6-1	TRBD1	.	CASERGGFQFF	TGTGCCAGCGAGAGAGGGGGCTTCCAGTTCTTC
TRBJ1-1	TRBV12-5	TRBD1	.	CASGSDRQNTEAFF	TGTGCTAGTGGTTCGGACAGGCAGAACACTGAAGCTTTCTTT
TRBJ2-7	TRBV29-1	.	.	CSVEEVDGTYEQYF	TGCAGCGTTGAGGAGGTGGACGGAACCTACGAGCAGTACTTC
TRBJ2-1	TRBV5-6	TRBD1	.	CASRAGTGDYNEQFF	TGTGCCAGCAGGGCCGGGACAGGGGACTACAATGAGCAGTTCTTC
TRBJ2-1	TRBV27	TRBD2	.	CASGGLAGKHYNEQFF	TGTGCCAGCGGGGGACTAGCGGGAAAACACTACAATGAGCAGTTCTTC
TRBJ1-1	TRBV7-6	.	.	CASSARGFRGGTEAFF	TGTGCCAGCAGCGCACGGGGATTCCGGGGGGGGACTGAAGCTTTCTTT
TRBJ2-2	TRBV2	.	few	CASGPAGELFF	TGTGCCAGCGGGCCGGCCGGGGAGCTGTTTTTT
TRBJ1-2	TRBV7-9	.	.	CASSKETGSPSYGYTF	TGTGCCAGCAGCAAAGAGACAGGTAGCCCTAGCTATGGCTACACCTTC
TRBJ2-2	TRBV28	.	.	CASSSLRDLGGELFF	TGTGCCAGCAGTTCTCTCCGGGACCTGGGGGGGGAGCTGTTTTTT
TRBJ1-3	TRBV9	.	.	CASTPNSGNTIYF	TGTGCCAGCACCCCGAACTCTGGAAACACCATATATTTT
TRBJ1-5	TRBV28	TRBD1	.	CASSSPQTGGSSNQPQHF	TGTGCCAGCAGTTCTCCCCAGACAGGGGGTTCGAGCAATCAGCCCCAGCATTTT
TRBJ1-1	TRBV7-2	.	.	CASSLDPIRGLGTEAFF	TGTGCCAGCAGCTTAGACCCCATCAGGGGATTAGGGACTGAAGCTTTCTTT
TRBJ2-1	TRBV9	TRBD2	.	CASSVSSGGRYNEQFF	TGTGCCAGCAGCGTAAGTTCGGGAGGGCGCTACAATGAGCAGTTCTTC
TRBJ2-7	TRBV10-3	.	.	CAISERLSGEQYF	TGTGCCATCAGTGAGAGGTTATCGGGCGAGCAGTACTTC
TRBJ1-4	TRBV4-3	.	.	CASSQFGGEDEKLFF	TGCGCCAGCAGCCAATTCGGGGGGGAGGATGAAAAACTGTTTTTT
TRBJ2-7	TRBV5-4	.	.	CASRRGRDGSYEQYF	TGTGCCAGCAGAAGGGGTAGGGACGGGTCCTACGAGCAGTACTTC
TRBJ2-7	TRBV5-6	TRBD1	.	CASSLRDSALEQYF	TGTGCCAGCAGCCTCCGGGACAGCGCCCTCGAGCAGTACTTC
TRBJ2-7	TRBV2	TRBD2	.	CASRTSGGNRPLYEQYF	TGTGCCAGCAGGACTAGCGGGGGGAACCGACCCCTCTACGAGCAGTACTTC
TRBJ2-5	TRBV7-6	.	.	CASSLGGVETQYF	TGTGCCAGCAGCTTAGGGGGGGTTGAGACCCAGTACTTC
TRBJ2-7	TRBV7-2	.	.	CASSPASYEQYF	TGTGCCAGCAGCCCAGCTTCCTACGAGCAGTACTTC
TRBJ1-6	TRBV28	.	.	CASSLIGDNSPLHF	TGTGCCAGCAGTTTGATTGGGGATAATTCACCCCTCCACTTT
TRBJ2-7	TRBV9	.	.	CASSVGGIFNEQYF	TGTGCCAGCAGCGTGGGTGGGATCTTTAACGAGCAGTACTTC
TRBJ1-2	TRBV29-1	.	.	CSVEEGAYGYTF	TGCAGCGTTGAAGAGGGGGCCTATGGCTACACCTTC
TRBJ2-1	TRBV5-1	TRBD1	.	CASSLGGGPLPGNEQFF	TGCGCCAGCAGCTTGGGAGGGGGCCCCCTCCCGGGCAATGAGCAGTTCTTC
TRBJ1-4	TRBV27	.	once	CASSSRHEGPVNEKLFF	TGTGCCAGCAGTTCACGACACGAGGGTCCGGTTAATGAAAAACTGTTTTTT
TRBJ2-3	TRBV5-4	TRBD2	.	CASSQLGLAGGPTDTQYF	TGTGCCAGCAGCCAACTCGGACTAGCGGGGGGGCCTACAGATACGCAGTATTTT
TRBJ2-1	TRBV7-9	.	.	CASSPHNEQFF	TGTGCCAGCAGCCCGCACAATGAGCAGTTCTTC
TRBJ1-1	TRBV28	.	.	CASRRPLRDTEAFF	TGTGCCAGCAGACGACCGTTACGAGACACTGAAGCTTTCTTT
TRBJ2-5	TRBV5-6	TRBD2	.	CASSLTKGWGGQETQYF	TGTGCCAGCAGCTTGACCAAGGGTTGGGGGGGACAAGAGACCCAGTACTTC
TRBJ2-5	TRBV6-5	.	.	CASSYAGGSEETQYF	TGTGCCAGCAGTTACGCCGGGGGCTCCGAGGAGACCCAGTACTTC
TRBJ1-1	TRBV29-1	TRBD1	.	CSVKRDRGLGTEAFF	TGCAGCGTAAAAAGGGACAGGGGGCTTGGGACTGAAGCTTTCTTT
TRBJ2-7	TRBV28	.	.	CASSPRGTSYEQYF	TGTGCCAGCAGCCCCAGGGGGACTTCCTACGAGCAGTACTTC
TRBJ2-1	TRBV7-2	.	once	CASSLTGASYNEQFF	TGTGCCAGCAGCTTAACGGGGGCCTCCTACAATGAGCAGTTCTTC
TRBJ1-3	TRBV27	.	.	CASPRLGRRAFENTIYF	TGTGCCAGTCCCCGACTGGGGCGCCGGGCCTTTGAAAACACCATATATTTT